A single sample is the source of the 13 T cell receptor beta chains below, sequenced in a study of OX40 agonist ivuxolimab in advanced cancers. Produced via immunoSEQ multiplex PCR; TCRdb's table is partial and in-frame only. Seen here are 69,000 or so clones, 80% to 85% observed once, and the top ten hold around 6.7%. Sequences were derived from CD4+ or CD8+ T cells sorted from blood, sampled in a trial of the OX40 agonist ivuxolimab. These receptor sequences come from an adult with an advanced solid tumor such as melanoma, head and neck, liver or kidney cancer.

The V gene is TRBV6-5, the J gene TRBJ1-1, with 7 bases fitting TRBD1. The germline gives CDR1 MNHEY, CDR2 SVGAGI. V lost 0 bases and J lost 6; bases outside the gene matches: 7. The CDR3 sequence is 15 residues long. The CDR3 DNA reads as TGTGCCAGCAGTTACTCGGGCAGGGGGAAGGCTGAAGCTTTCTTT. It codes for CASSYSGRGKAEAFF.

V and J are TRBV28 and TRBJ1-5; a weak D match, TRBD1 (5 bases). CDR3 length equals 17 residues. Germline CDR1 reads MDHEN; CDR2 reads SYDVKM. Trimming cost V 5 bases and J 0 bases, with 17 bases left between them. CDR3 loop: CASSTPSGPYSNQPQHF. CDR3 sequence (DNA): TGTGCCAGCAGTACCCCGTCGGGGCCGTATAGCAATCAGCCCCAGCATTTT. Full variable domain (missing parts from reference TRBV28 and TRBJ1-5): DVKVTQSSRYLVKRTGEKVFLECVQDMDHENMFWYRQDPGLGLRLIYFSYDVKMKEKGDIPEGYSVSREKKERFSLILESASTNQTSMYLCASSTPSGPYSNQPQHFGDGTRLSIL.

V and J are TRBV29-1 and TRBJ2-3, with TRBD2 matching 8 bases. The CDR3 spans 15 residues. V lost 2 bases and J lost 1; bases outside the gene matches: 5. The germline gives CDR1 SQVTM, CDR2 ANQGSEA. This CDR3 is CSVERGSGGTDTQYF. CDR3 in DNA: TGCAGCGTTGAACGGGGTAGCGGGGGCACAGATACGCAGTATTTT.

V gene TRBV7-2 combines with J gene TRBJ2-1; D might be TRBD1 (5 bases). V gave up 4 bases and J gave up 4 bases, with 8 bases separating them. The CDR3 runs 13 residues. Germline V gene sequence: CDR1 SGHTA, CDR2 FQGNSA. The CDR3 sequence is CASSSTEYNEQFF. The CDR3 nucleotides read TGTGCCAGCAGCTCGACAGAGTACAATGAGCAGTTCTTC.

The CDR3 is CASRKQGSAEAFF. In nucleotides, the CDR3 is TGTGCCAGCAGGAAGCAGGGGTCGGCTGAAGCTTTCTTT. The chain combines TRBV6-1 with TRBJ1-1; perhaps TRBD1 as D (6 bases). This CDR3 has 13 residues. V was clipped by 6 bases and J by 6 bases, with 14 bases between them. Germline V CDR1 and CDR2: MNHNS, SASEGT.

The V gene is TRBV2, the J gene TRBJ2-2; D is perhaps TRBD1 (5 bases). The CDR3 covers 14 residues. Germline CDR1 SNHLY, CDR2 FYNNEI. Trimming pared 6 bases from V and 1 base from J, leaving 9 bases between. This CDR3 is CASRQDRNTGELFF. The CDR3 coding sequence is TGTGCCAGCAGACAAGACAGGAACACCGGGGAGCTGTTTTTT.

CDR3 amino acids: CASSVRRTEDTGELFF. The CDR3 nucleotides are TGCGCCAGCAGCGTCCGACGGACGGAAGACACCGGGGAGCTGTTTTTT. The chain recombines TRBV5-1 with TRBJ2-2; unclear D gene. Trimming removed 4 bases at V and 3 bases at J, with 16 bases between. Germline values: CDR1 SGHRS, CDR2 YFSETQ. This CDR3 contains 16 residues.

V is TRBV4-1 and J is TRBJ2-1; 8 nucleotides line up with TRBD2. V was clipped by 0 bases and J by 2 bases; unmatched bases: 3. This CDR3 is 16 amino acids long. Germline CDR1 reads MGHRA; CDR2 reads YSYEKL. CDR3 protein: CASSQDHGRAYNEQFF. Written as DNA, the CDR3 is TGCGCCAGCAGCCAAGATCACGGGAGGGCCTACAATGAGCAGTTCTTC.

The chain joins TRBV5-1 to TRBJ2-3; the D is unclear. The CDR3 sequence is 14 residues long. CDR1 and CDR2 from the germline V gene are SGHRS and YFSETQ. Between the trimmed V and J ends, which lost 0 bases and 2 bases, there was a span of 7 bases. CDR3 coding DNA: TGCGCCAGCAGCTTGGCCGTCCTCACAGATACGCAGTATTTT. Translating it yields CASSLAVLTDTQYF.

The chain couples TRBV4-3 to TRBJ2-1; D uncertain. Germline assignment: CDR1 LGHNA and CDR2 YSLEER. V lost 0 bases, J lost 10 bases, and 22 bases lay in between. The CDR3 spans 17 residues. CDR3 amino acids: CASSQDWLLAEPGEQFF. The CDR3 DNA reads TGCGCCAGCAGCCAAGATTGGCTTCTCGCGGAGCCGGGCGAGCAGTTCTTC.

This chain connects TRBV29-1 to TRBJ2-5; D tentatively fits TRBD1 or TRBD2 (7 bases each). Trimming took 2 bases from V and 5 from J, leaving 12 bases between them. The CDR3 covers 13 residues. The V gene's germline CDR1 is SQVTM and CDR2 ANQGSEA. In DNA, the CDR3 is TGCAGCGTTGAACAGGGGGGGACGGAGACCCAGTACTTC. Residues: CSVEQGGTETQYF. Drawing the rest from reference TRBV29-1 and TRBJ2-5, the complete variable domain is SAVISQKPSRDICQRGTSLTIQCQVDSQVTMMFWYRQQPGQSLTLIATANQGSEATYESGFVIDKFPISRPNLTFSTLTVSNMSPEDSSIYLCSVEQGGTETQYFGPGTRLLVL.

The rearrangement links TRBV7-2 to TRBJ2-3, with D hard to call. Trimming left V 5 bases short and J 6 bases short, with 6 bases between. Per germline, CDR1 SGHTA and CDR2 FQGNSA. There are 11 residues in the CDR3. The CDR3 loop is CASSPFDTQYF. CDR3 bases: TGTGCCAGCAGCCCGTTCGATACGCAGTATTTT.

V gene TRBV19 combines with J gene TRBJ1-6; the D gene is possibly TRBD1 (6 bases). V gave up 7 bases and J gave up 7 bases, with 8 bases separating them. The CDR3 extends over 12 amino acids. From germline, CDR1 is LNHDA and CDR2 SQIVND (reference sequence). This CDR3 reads CASNDRNSPLHF. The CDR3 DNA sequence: TGTGCCAGTAACGACAGGAATTCACCCCTCCACTTT.